The present entry profiles one TCR beta chain with its context. The sample holds many counts of this clonotype. Its antigen is currently not known. Base qualities were left out, and no much larger clone turns up one base away. This entry belongs to a study of T cells in Graves' hyperthyroidism and ophthalmopathy (dated by TCRdb to the late 2010s). With regard to the full study: Peripheral blood samples were taken at initial diagnosis, before any treatment was given. Following sampling, methimazole starting at 30 mg daily was given to hyperthyroidism patients, and high-dose intravenous methylprednisolone was given to ophthalmopathy patients. For training and testing, the 100 or so patients in the discovery cohort were randomly divided in a 7:3 ratio. Prospective prediction of ophthalmopathy was tested in an independent validation cohort of some 20 hyperthyroidism patients and roughly 16 patients who later progressed to ophthalmopathy. In addition, the study compared T-cell repertoires in thyroid tissue and in blood from over 5 Graves' hyperthyroidism patients. A discovery cohort of around 100 patients, approximately 45 with Graves' ophthalmopathy and 55 to 65 with stable Graves' hyperthyroidism, was used to find distinguishing TCR V-J signatures. The paper describes TCR Vbeta CDR3 sequencing of 120 to 150 peripheral blood samples, made up of some 42 ophthalmopathy patients, approximately 76 hyperthyroidism patients and approximately 17 progressor patients. Broader findings and caveats from the paper: Most expanded thyroid clonotypes (frequency above 0.001) were also detected in blood, suggesting blood repertoires may reflect thyroid immune responses. A 13 V-J signature model separated ophthalmopathy from stable hyperthyroidism, with just over 85% sensitivity and approximately 81% specificity in cross-validation and 80%/75% in testing. Sample size was not statistically predetermined, and blinding of investigators to group allocation was not performed. In validation, the model predicted progression to ophthalmopathy with 55% to 71% sensitivity and around 72% specificity, a median of 6.5 months before onset.

Amplification of TCR beta CDR3 regions was carried out from RNA transcripts. A first-round RT-PCR of the TCR CDR3 used the HTBI primer set with the Qiagen OneStep RT-PCR kit. The libraries were constructed in a second round of multiplex PCR and then size-selected and purified. The libraries were sequenced on an Illumina HiSeq2000 using paired-end 100 bp reads. Turning to the authors' computational methods: SOAPnuke was used to process the raw data, with reads discarded if the reads contained adapters or uncalled bases, had a mean Phred below 15, or lacked an exact constant-primer or identifier match. High-quality paired reads were merged using COPE v1.2.5, and each unique nucleotide sequence was defined as a clonotype. MiTCR v1.1 was used to align clonotypes to the IMGT TRBV, TRBD and TRBJ reference segments. The analysis was restricted to V-J combinations with a frequency above 0.0001, which together covered 99% to 99.2% of the repertoires. A TCS score was defined as the ratio of F50 (clonal expansion) to E x V (chaos), with BLOSUM62-based TCRdist applied between CDR3 peptides within each V-J. Welch's t-statistics and random forest reduced roughly 540 V-J features to around 14, which were used in a naive Bayes classifier (R e1071). TCRdb took the public reads, trimmed them with fastp at Q25, ran MiXCR for clone calling and kept in-frame beta chains. Identical CDR3 proteins give one entry, which carries the most common genes and DNA. Clone size and V and J calls follow TCRdb, not the original study. Recorded for this sample are about 560,000 distinct CDR3 sequences; approximately 14% of them occurred a single time. The top ten hold 6.5% to 8% of the sample.

The CDR3 spans 20 residues, from the cysteine through the phenylalanine. The entry retains the CDR3 DNA only, 60 bases that are in frame from base 1. The CDR1 and CDR2 encoded by the germline V gene are SGHRS and YFSETQ. V ends up 0 bases short and J 3 bases short, with an unmatched junction base count of 17. A patient counted as having stable Graves' hyperthyroidism if no progression to ophthalmopathy occurred over 18 months of follow-up. Hyperthyroidism patients were newly diagnosed, with disease duration under 2 months, and aged 18 to 65 years. Any patient with an uncontrolled infection, another autoimmune disease, pregnancy or lactation was excluded. Clinical symptoms, serum thyroxine and TRAb, thyroid ultrasound, and orbital computed tomography formed the basis for the diagnoses. PBMCs were isolated from about 9.1 ml of fresh peripheral blood by Ficoll-Paque density gradient centrifugation. Total RNA was extracted with Trizol reagent, and quality was checked on an Agilent 2100 Bioanalyzer.

The sample taken for sequencing was blood. This TCR derives from a woman aged 25 to 45 with Graves' hyperthyroidism. Recombination joined TRBV5-1 with TRBJ2-3, with 9 central nucleotides matching TRBD2. The CDR3 loop reads CASSLERRTSEMSKTDTQYF. The DNA reads TGCGCCAGCAGCTTGGAGAGAAGGACTAGCGAAATGAGTAAGACAGATACGCAGTATTTT.